This is a list of T cell receptor beta chains from one sample in a study of shared clonotypes between healthy human individuals. Here immunoSEQ multiplex PCR was the method, and the copy in TCRdb shows in-frame clones only, minus some. This sample has millions of clones; about 95% occur once, and the top ten carry 0.9% to 1.3%. The sample comprised naive CD8+ T cells sorted from blood. The source is a man between 18 and 35 years old in good health. Each CDR3 is given with its conserved first and last residue. Each record gives: V gene, D gene, clone size, J gene, CDR3 protein, CDR3 DNA. A D gene is named only where the DNA matches it firmly. The listing skips clone size in some rows; elsewhere it reads once, few, many or a size class.

V gene: TRBV6-1
D gene: TRBD1
clone size: NA
J gene: TRBJ2-1
CDR3 protein: CASSIRQGAYNEQFF
CDR3 DNA: TGTGCCAGCAGTATACGACAGGGGGCCTACAATGAGCAGTTCTTC

V gene: TRBV4-2
D gene: TRBD2
clone size: NA
J gene: TRBJ2-1
CDR3 protein: CASSQAAGGQDEQFF
CDR3 DNA: TGTGCCAGCAGCCAAGCCGCGGGGGGGCAGGATGAGCAGTTCTTC

V gene: TRBV28
D gene: TRBD1
clone size: NA
J gene: TRBJ2-2
CDR3 protein: CASSFIDRGRTGELFF
CDR3 DNA: TGTGCCAGCAGTTTTATCGACAGGGGGCGGACCGGGGAGCTGTTTTTT

V gene: TRBV23-1
D gene: NA
clone size: NA
J gene: TRBJ2-5
CDR3 protein: CASSPNQYF
CDR3 DNA: TGCGCCAGCAGTCCCAACCAGTACTTC

V gene: TRBV11-2
D gene: NA
clone size: NA
J gene: TRBJ2-7
CDR3 protein: CASSLGVAPIYEQYF
CDR3 DNA: TGTGCCAGCAGCTTAGGGGTGGCCCCGATCTACGAGCAGTACTTC

V gene: TRBV28
D gene: NA
clone size: NA
J gene: TRBJ2-5
CDR3 protein: CASILGLGAGETQYF
CDR3 DNA: TGTGCCAGCATACTTGGGTTGGGGGCGGGTGAGACCCAGTACTTC

V gene: TRBV27
D gene: NA
clone size: NA
J gene: TRBJ2-7
CDR3 protein: CASSPEPGAPLEQYF
CDR3 DNA: TGTGCCAGCAGTCCTGAGCCCGGAGCCCCTCTCGAGCAGTACTTC

V gene: TRBV7-9
D gene: NA
clone size: NA
J gene: TRBJ1-3
CDR3 protein: CASTSGPGNTIYF
CDR3 DNA: TGTGCCAGCACCTCGGGTCCTGGAAACACCATATATTTT

V gene: TRBV5-6
D gene: NA
clone size: NA
J gene: TRBJ2-7
CDR3 protein: CASSSGTGLGEQYF
CDR3 DNA: TGTGCCAGCAGCTCCGGCACGGGACTGGGCGAGCAGTACTTC

V gene: TRBV19
D gene: TRBD2
clone size: NA
J gene: TRBJ2-7
CDR3 protein: CASSTASGAYEQYF
CDR3 DNA: TGTGCCAGTAGTACGGCTAGCGGAGCCTACGAGCAGTACTTC

V gene: TRBV27
D gene: TRBD2
clone size: once
J gene: TRBJ2-5
CDR3 protein: CASSPGTSKETQYF
CDR3 DNA: TGTGCCAGCAGTCCCGGGACTAGCAAAGAGACCCAGTACTTC

V gene: TRBV4-1
D gene: NA
clone size: NA
J gene: TRBJ2-7
CDR3 protein: CASSQDKFRAVDEQYF
CDR3 DNA: TGCGCCAGCAGCCAAGATAAGTTTAGAGCAGTCGACGAGCAGTACTTC

V gene: TRBV11-3
D gene: TRBD1
clone size: NA
J gene: TRBJ2-3
CDR3 protein: CASSLGTANTQYF
CDR3 DNA: TGTGCCAGCAGCTTGGGGACAGCCAATACGCAGTATTTT

V gene: TRBV7-9
D gene: NA
clone size: NA
J gene: TRBJ2-7
CDR3 protein: CASSTNAGLERDEQYF
CDR3 DNA: TGTGCCAGCAGCACAAACGCAGGGTTAGAGCGGGACGAGCAGTACTTC

V gene: TRBV19
D gene: NA
clone size: NA
J gene: TRBJ2-3
CDR3 protein: CASSIGTFLLTDTQYF
CDR3 DNA: TGTGCCAGTAGTATCGGAACCTTTCTATTAACAGATACGCAGTATTTT

V gene: TRBV27
D gene: NA
clone size: NA
J gene: TRBJ2-1
CDR3 protein: CASSLLAGSYNEQFF
CDR3 DNA: TGTGCCAGCAGTTTATTGGCGGGCTCCTACAATGAGCAGTTCTTC

V gene: TRBV6-1
D gene: TRBD1
clone size: NA
J gene: TRBJ1-2
CDR3 protein: CASSEIGQGYGYTF
CDR3 DNA: TGTGCCAGCAGTGAAATAGGACAGGGCTATGGCTACACCTTC

V gene: TRBV6-5
D gene: NA
clone size: NA
J gene: TRBJ2-2
CDR3 protein: CASCPGSSTGELFF
CDR3 DNA: TGTGCCAGCTGTCCGGGGAGTTCTACCGGGGAGCTGTTTTTT

V gene: TRBV9
D gene: NA
clone size: NA
J gene: TRBJ1-1
CDR3 protein: CASSVQGDTEAFF
CDR3 DNA: TGTGCCAGCAGCGTTCAAGGGGACACTGAAGCTTTCTTT

V gene: TRBV5-4
D gene: NA
clone size: NA
J gene: TRBJ1-2
CDR3 protein: CASSIGTTNPNYGYTF
CDR3 DNA: TGTGCCAGCAGTATAGGGACAACTAATCCTAACTATGGCTACACCTTC

V gene: TRBV6-1
D gene: NA
clone size: NA
J gene: TRBJ1-2
CDR3 protein: CASSDRDNWTHGYTF
CDR3 DNA: TGTGCCAGCAGTGACCGGGACAATTGGACTCATGGCTACACCTTC

V gene: TRBV5-1
D gene: NA
clone size: NA
J gene: TRBJ2-7
CDR3 protein: CASTPWVRGGDTYEQYF
CDR3 DNA: TGCGCCAGCACCCCGTGGGTCCGCGGGGGCGACACCTACGAGCAGTACTTC

V gene: TRBV9
D gene: TRBD2
clone size: NA
J gene: TRBJ2-1
CDR3 protein: CASSVVAGGSYNEQFF
CDR3 DNA: TGTGCCAGCAGCGTAGTAGCGGGGGGATCCTACAATGAGCAGTTCTTC

V gene: TRBV2
D gene: NA
clone size: NA
J gene: TRBJ1-5
CDR3 protein: CAGSGTEVGNQPQHF
CDR3 DNA: TGTGCCGGTTCCGGGACGGAGGTGGGAAATCAGCCCCAGCATTTT

V gene: TRBV2
D gene: NA
clone size: once
J gene: TRBJ2-7
CDR3 protein: CASSDSGDEQYF
CDR3 DNA: TGTGCCAGCAGTGATTCGGGGGACGAGCAGTACTTC

V gene: TRBV7-8
D gene: TRBD1
clone size: NA
J gene: TRBJ1-1
CDR3 protein: CASSLTGMNTEAFF
CDR3 DNA: TGTGCCAGCAGCTTGACAGGGATGAACACTGAAGCTTTCTTT

V gene: TRBV4-1
D gene: NA
clone size: NA
J gene: TRBJ2-7
CDR3 protein: CASSPGLNTYEQYF
CDR3 DNA: TGCGCCAGCAGCCCGGGACTGAATACCTACGAGCAGTACTTC

V gene: TRBV10-1
D gene: NA
clone size: NA
J gene: TRBJ1-5
CDR3 protein: CASSEGGVGNQPQHF
CDR3 DNA: TGCGCCAGCAGTGAAGGGGGAGTCGGCAATCAGCCCCAGCATTTT

V gene: TRBV21-1
D gene: NA
clone size: NA
J gene: TRBJ2-7
CDR3 protein: CASPIGRGSSYEQYF
CDR3 DNA: TGTGCCAGCCCAATAGGGCGGGGGAGCTCCTACGAGCAGTACTTC